This T cell receptor beta chain derives from a study of OX40 agonist ivuxolimab in advanced cancers. Looking at the study overall: An agonistic anti-OX40 (CD134) antibody, ivuxolimab, was used to treat the patients.

CDR1 is SNHLY and CDR2 is FYNNEI in the germline V gene. The CDR3 extends over 13 amino acids. V lost 6 bases and J lost 4; bases outside the gene matches: 4. This clone has just one count. Sequencing used immunoSEQ multiplex PCR; TCRdb keeps in-frame clones, though not all of them. The data hold more than 45,000 clones, with nearly 85% observed a single time. Blood sampling was done at baseline, cycle 4 day 1, and cycle 7 day 1. The TCR comes from an adult with an advanced solid tumor such as melanoma, head and neck, liver or kidney cancer. Material: CD4+ or CD8+ T cells sorted from blood, obtained in a trial of the OX40 agonist ivuxolimab. V gene TRBV2 combines with J gene TRBJ2-3; TRBD2 agrees at 7 bases. CDR3 loop: CASRPAGSDTQYF. CDR3 in DNA: TGTGCCAGCAGACCAGCGGGGTCAGATACGCAGTATTTT.